This T cell receptor beta chain was identified in a study of blood T cell repertoires in COVID-19. The CDR3 runs 12 residues. Germline CDR1 is GTSNPN and CDR2 is SVGIG (reference sequence). V was clipped by 4 bases and J by 2 bases, with 8 bases between them. Authors' analysis steps: By means of reference gene primer amplification, nucleated cell counts were estimated. Data came from immunoSEQ multiplex PCR; TCRdb stores just in-frame clones and leaves some out. The V and J calls and the clone size are those of that table, but D and trimming were determined from the DNA. The data show 150,000 or so clones, approximately 85% seen once.

Sequencing was carried out using peripheral blood. This TCR came from a man between 60 and 75 years old with COVID-19, enrolled during active disease. The V gene is TRBV30, the J gene TRBJ1-2; D is ambiguous. CDR3 sequence reads: CAWNLVNYGYTF. The CDR3, as DNA: TGTGCCTGGAATCTAGTAAACTATGGCTACACCTTC.